A selection of T cell receptor beta chains follows, all from one sample in a study of tumor-infiltrating lymphocytes in primary liver carcinoma. TCRdb re-analysed the multiplex PCR reads in MiXCR, keeping a single row per CDR3 protein. The data show 100,000 or so distinct CDR3 sequences, around 71% seen once. Sequencing input: liver tumor tissue from sampling region 2. These receptors were taken from a woman between 55 and 75 years old with primary liver carcinoma and hepatitis B virus infection. The CDR3 runs from the conserved cysteine through the conserved F or W. D genes are given only for firm matches.

TRBD2,17,TRBV11-2,TRBJ2-3,CASSLAGLAISTDTQYF
.,16,TRBV6-2/TRBV6-3,TRBJ2-2,CASTYLGGLNSGELFF
TRBD2,16,TRBV4-2,TRBJ2-3,CASSQDMAGEPDTQYF
TRBD2,18,TRBV11-2,TRBJ2-1,CGSSLLLAGGGSYNEQFF
TRBD2,15,TRBV28,TRBJ2-3,CASSSGLAGAYTQYF
TRBD1,14,TRBV6-6,TRBJ1-5,CTSSRGQVYQHQHF
.,15,TRBV7-8,TRBJ2-7,CASSRGGGIGYEQYF
.,14,TRBV6-5,TRBJ2-3,CTRSPGPRDGTQYF
.,12,TRBV12-3/TRBV12-4,TRBJ2-7,CASSPNRASQYF
.,15,TRBV6-5,TRBJ1-5,CASSYSLASNQPQHF
.,17,TRBV10-3,TRBJ2-3,CAISESRLQAERYTRYF
TRBD2,13,TRBV6-1,TRBJ2-3,CASRSGSADTQYF
.,13,TRBV11-2,TRBJ1-1,CASRLESGSEALF
TRBD1,14,TRBV7-3,TRBJ2-5,CASSQTGAKETQYF